The TCR beta chain described here comes from a study of T cells expressing NK-cell markers. The overall study: It was sorted CD3+CD56-NKG2C+, CD3+CD56+NKG2C- and CD3+CD56+NKG2C+ T cells that provided the TCR beta repertoires. Seven HCMV-seropositive donors and one seronegative donor made up the eight sequenced donors. Findings of the study overall: The dominant NKG2C+ clonotypes represented roughly 1.0-7.5% of CD8+ T cells in six donors.

The CDR3 is 13 residues long. CDR1 and CDR2 (germline): LNHDA, SQIVND (reference sequence). Researchers built TCR beta cDNA using 5'RACE template switching with UMIs. Following a re-call of the 5' RACE reads, TCRdb has one entry per CDR3 protein and lacks DNA. The sample includes about 260,000 distinct CDR3 sequences. In regard to this clonotype: Its specificity is not known.

The sequence derives from a man aged 18 to 29 in good health. Sequenced sample: blood T cells: a sorted CD56 or NKG2C T cell subset, CD4+ or CD8+ T cells, or bulk PBMC T cells (not recorded which). This chain uses TRBV19 with TRBJ2-1; no DNA is available, so the TRBD2 call from TCRdb remains unchecked. CDR3 sequence: CASRTGLHNEQFF.